Listed below are T cell receptor beta chains from one sample, sequenced in a study of response to subunit inactivated influenza vaccine. TCRdb called the RT-PCR reads again in MiXCR, with one record for every CDR3 protein. Here the sample spans more than 200,000 distinct CDR3 sequences, 10% to 15% being singletons. This material consisted of non-naive T cells sorted from PBMCs, taken around two weeks before vaccination. Receptor source: a man in his fifties or sixties who received an inactivated influenza vaccine. Both conserved end residues are part of each CDR3. Each record gives: V gene, J gene, D gene, clone size, CDR3 DNA, CDR3 protein. The D gene is left open where the match is weak. Rows may omit the clone size; those that give it use once, few, many or a size class.

TRBV2	TRBJ2-3	TRBD2	.	TGTGCCAGCAGGTCGGGTAGCGGGGGGACCTATTCGAGCACAGATACGCAGTATTTT	CASRSGSGGTYSSTDTQYF
TRBV3-1	TRBJ2-1	.	medium-sized	TGTGCCAGCAGCCCCCGCATGGGCAATGAGCAGTTCTTC	CASSPRMGNEQFF
TRBV7-2	TRBJ1-6	TRBD1	.	TGTGCCAGCAGGGACAGGGACTATTCACCCCTCCACTTT	CASRDRDYSPLHF
TRBV19	TRBJ1-6	TRBD1	.	TGTGCCAGTAGTCCCGGACAGGGGGCGAGTTCACCCCTCCACTTT	CASSPGQGASSPLHF
TRBV29-1	TRBJ2-2	.	few	TGCAGCGTTGAGAGGCCAGAACAAAGGACCGGGGAGCTGTTTTTT	CSVERPEQRTGELFF
TRBV7-2	TRBJ1-5	.	many	TGTGCCAGCAGCTTATGGGGGAACACGGAACAGCCCCAGCATTTT	CASSLWGNTEQPQHF
TRBV12-3/TRBV12-4	TRBJ1-2	.	.	TGTGCCAACAGCAAGATGACAGCGGGCTATGGCTACACCTTC	CANSKMTAGYGYTF
TRBV18	TRBJ2-7	TRBD2	.	TGTGCCAGCTCACCAACCAGCGGGAGGGCCTACGAGCAGTACTTC	CASSPTSGRAYEQYF
TRBV27	TRBJ2-2	TRBD1	.	TGTGCCAGCAGTTCACAGGGGTTAGGGGAGCTGTTTTTT	CASSSQGLGELFF
TRBV11-2	TRBJ2-3	.	few	TGTGCCAGCAGCTTAGGTGGGGCAGGGGGCACAGATACGCAGTATTTT	CASSLGGAGGTDTQYF
TRBV24-1	TRBJ2-7	.	.	TGTGCCACCAGTGGGAAGAGTCCCTACGAGCAGTACTTC	CATSGKSPYEQYF
TRBV20-1	TRBJ2-3	.	.	TGCAGTGCTAGTAGGTGGGGCACAGATACGCAGTATTTT	CSASRWGTDTQYF
TRBV20-1	TRBJ1-4	.	many	TGCAGTGCTAGAGATTGGGGGAACAGTGAAAAACTGTTTTTT	CSARDWGNSEKLFF
TRBV10-3	TRBJ2-7	.	few	TGTGCCATCAGTACGGGTCACGAGCAGTACTTC	CAISTGHEQYF
TRBV10-3	TRBJ1-1	.	.	TGTGCCATCTCTTTGGGGTCATCAGGTGAAGCTTTCTTT	CAISLGSSGEAFF
TRBV6-5	TRBJ2-1	TRBD2	.	TGTGCCAGCAGTTACTCTAGCGGGGGGGCCCCGGGCGATGAGCAGTTCTTC	CASSYSSGGAPGDEQFF
TRBV5-1	TRBJ2-1	TRBD1	many	TGCGCCAGCAGCTGGGACAGCGGCAATGAGCAGTTCTTC	CASSWDSGNEQFF
TRBV20-1	TRBJ2-1	.	many	TGCAGTGCTAGAGACCGGGACGGGACAAGATCCTACAATGAGCAGTTCTTC	CSARDRDGTRSYNEQFF
TRBV12-3/TRBV12-4	TRBJ1-1	.	many	TGTGCCAGCAGTCCGGGACGGCCCGGGACTGAAGCTTTCTTT	CASSPGRPGTEAFF
TRBV5-5	TRBJ2-3	TRBD2	.	TGTGCCAGCAGCTTGCTCCTTGGGGGGGGCACAGATACGCAGTATTTT	CASSLLLGGGTDTQYF
TRBV6-1	TRBJ1-3	.	many	TGTGCCAGCAGTGAAGGTGGAAACACCATATATTTT	CASSEGGNTIYF
TRBV10-3	TRBJ2-2	TRBD1	few	TGTGCCATCAGTGAGTCTGACAGGGGGCGCGCCGGGGAGCTGTTTTTT	CAISESDRGRAGELFF
TRBV20-1	TRBJ2-7	TRBD2	many	TGCAGTGCTAGAACTAGCGGGAGGGCAAGGACCTACGAGCAGTACTTC	CSARTSGRARTYEQYF
TRBV4-1	TRBJ2-5	TRBD1	.	TGCGCCAGCAGCCAAGCCGGGACAGCGGAGACCCAGTACTTC	CASSQAGTAETQYF
TRBV6-1	TRBJ2-7	.	few	TGTGCCAGCCGCCCCACAGGAACTTACCAGGGGGAGCAGTACTTC	CASRPTGTYQGEQYF
TRBV7-2	TRBJ1-1	.	.	TGTGCCAGCAGCTTAGACGCGGCAACTGAAGTTTTCTTT	CASSLDAATEVFF
TRBV20-1	TRBJ2-6	.	.	TGCAGTGCTAGAATAGGGTCTGGGGCCAACGTCCTGACTTTC	CSARIGSGANVLTF
TRBV20-1	TRBJ1-6	.	.	TGCAGTGCTAGAGGGGACGGAAATTCACCCCTCCACTTT	CSARGDGNSPLHF
TRBV5-1	TRBJ2-3	TRBD1	few	TGCGCCAGCAGCGGAAGGGACAGTCGCACAGATACGCAGTATTTT	CASSGRDSRTDTQYF
TRBV7-9	TRBJ2-7	.	few	TGTGCCAGCAGCTTATCTTTAGGGCACGAGCAGTACTTC	CASSLSLGHEQYF
TRBV6-2/TRBV6-3	TRBJ1-2	TRBD1	.	TGTGCCACCGCCGAATCGACAGGGGGCTTTGGCTACACCTTC	CATAESTGGFGYTF